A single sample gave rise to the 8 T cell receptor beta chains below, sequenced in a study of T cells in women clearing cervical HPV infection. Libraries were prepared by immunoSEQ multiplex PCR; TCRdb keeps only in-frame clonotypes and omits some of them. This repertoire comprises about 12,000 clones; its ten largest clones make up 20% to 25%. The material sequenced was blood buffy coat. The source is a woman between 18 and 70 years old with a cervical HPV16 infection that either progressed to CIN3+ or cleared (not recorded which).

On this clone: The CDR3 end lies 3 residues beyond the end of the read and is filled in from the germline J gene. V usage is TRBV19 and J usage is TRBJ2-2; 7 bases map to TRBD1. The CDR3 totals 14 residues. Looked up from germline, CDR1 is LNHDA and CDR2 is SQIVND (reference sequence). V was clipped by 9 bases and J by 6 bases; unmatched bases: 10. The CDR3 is CASKTQGSAGELFF. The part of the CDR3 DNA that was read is TGTGCCAGCAAAACACAGGGGTCGGCCGGGGAG.

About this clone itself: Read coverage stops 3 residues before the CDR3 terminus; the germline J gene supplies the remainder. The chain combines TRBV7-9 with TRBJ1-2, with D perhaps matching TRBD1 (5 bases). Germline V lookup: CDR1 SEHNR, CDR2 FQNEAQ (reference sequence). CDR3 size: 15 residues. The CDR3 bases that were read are TGTGCCAGCAGCGATGACAGTGAAGTCACAGATACC. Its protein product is CASSDDSEVTDT. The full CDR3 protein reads CASSDDSEVTDTYTF.

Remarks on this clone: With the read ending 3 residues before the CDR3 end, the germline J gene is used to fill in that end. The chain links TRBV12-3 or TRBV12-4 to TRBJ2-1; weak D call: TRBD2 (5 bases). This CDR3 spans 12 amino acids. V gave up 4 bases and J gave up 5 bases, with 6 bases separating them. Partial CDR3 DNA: TGTGCCAGCAGTTACGGGGACAATGAG. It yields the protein CASSYGDNE. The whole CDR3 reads CASSYGDNEQFF.

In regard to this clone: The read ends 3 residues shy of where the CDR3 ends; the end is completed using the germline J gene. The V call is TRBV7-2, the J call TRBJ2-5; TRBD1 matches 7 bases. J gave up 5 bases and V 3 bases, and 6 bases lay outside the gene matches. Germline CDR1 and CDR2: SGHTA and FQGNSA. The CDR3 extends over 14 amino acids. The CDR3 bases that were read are TGTGCCAGCAGCTTGACAGGGAAGCATGAGACC. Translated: CASSLTGKHET. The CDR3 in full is CASSLTGKHETQYF. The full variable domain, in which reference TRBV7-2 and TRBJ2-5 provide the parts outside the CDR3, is GAGVSQSPSNKVTEKGKDVELRCDPISGHTALYWYRQSLGQGLEFLIYFQGNSAPDKSGLPSDRFSAERTGGSVSTLTIQRTQQEDSAVYLCASSLTGKHETQYFGPGTRLLVL.

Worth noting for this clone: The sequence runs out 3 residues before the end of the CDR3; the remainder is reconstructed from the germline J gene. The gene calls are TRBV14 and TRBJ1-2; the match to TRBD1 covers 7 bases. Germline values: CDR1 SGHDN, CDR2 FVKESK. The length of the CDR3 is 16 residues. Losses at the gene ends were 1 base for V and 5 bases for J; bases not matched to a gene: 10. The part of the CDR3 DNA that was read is TGTGCCAGCAGCCAAGTTCCAACAGGGGTTGGGTATGGC. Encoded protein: CASSQVPTGVGYG. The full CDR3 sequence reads CASSQVPTGVGYGYTF. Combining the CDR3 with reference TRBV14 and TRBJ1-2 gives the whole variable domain EAGVTQFPSHSVIEKGQTVTLRCDPISGHDNLYWYRRVMGKEIKFLLHFVKESKQDESGMPNNRFLAERTGGTYSTLKVQPAELEDSGVYFCASSQVPTGVGYGYTFGSGTRLTVV.

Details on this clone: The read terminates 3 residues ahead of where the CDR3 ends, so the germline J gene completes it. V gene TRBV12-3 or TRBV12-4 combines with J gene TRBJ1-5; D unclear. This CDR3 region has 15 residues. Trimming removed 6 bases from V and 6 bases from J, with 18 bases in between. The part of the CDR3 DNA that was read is TGTGCCAGCAGCAGCGGGAGGGAGTCGGGTCAGCCC. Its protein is CASSSGRESGQP. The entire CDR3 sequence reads CASSSGRESGQPQHF.

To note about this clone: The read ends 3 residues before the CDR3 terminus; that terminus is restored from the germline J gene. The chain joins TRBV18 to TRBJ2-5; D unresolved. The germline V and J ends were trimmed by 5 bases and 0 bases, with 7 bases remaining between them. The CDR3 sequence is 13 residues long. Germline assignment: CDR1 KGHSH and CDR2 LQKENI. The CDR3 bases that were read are TGTGCCAGCTCATTCCGGGACCAAGAGACC. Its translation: CASSFRDQET. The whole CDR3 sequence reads CASSFRDQETQYF.

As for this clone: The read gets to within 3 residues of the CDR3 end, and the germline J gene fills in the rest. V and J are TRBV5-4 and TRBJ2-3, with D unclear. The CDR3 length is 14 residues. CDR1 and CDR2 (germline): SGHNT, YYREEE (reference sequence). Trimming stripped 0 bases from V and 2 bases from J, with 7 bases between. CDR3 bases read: TGTGCCAGCAGCTTGGGTTTAGACACAGATACG. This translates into CASSLGLDTDT. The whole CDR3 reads CASSLGLDTDTQYF.